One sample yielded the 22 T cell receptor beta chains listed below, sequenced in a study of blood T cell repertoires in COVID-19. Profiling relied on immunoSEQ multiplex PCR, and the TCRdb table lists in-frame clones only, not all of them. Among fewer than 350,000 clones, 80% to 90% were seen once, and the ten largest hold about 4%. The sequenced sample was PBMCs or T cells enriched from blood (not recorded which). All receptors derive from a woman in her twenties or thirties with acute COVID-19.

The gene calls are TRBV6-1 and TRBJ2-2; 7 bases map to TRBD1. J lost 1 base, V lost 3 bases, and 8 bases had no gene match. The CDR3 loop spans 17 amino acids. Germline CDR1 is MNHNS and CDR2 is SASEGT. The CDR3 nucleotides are TGTGCCAGCAGTGAGCAGAGGGACAGCTTGAACACCGGGGAGCTGTTTTTT. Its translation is CASSEQRDSLNTGELFF.

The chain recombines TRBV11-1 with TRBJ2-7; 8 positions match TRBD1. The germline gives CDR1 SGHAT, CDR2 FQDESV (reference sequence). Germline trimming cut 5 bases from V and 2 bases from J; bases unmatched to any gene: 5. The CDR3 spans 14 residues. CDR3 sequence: CASSRQGWTYEQYF. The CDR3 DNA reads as TGTGCCAGCAGCCGACAGGGGTGGACCTACGAGCAGTACTTC.

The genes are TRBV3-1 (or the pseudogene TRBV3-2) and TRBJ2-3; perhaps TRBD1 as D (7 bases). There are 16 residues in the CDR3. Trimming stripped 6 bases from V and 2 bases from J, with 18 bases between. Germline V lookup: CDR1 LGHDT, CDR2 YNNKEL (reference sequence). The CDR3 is CASRPRGEAHTDTQYF. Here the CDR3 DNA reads TGTGCCAGCAGGCCCAGGGGGGAGGCACACACAGATACGCAGTATTTT.

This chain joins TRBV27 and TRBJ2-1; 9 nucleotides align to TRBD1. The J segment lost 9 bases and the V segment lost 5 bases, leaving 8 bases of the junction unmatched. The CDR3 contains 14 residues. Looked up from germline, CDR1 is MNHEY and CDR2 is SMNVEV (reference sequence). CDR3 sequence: CASSLGQGFAEQFF. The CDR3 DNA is TGTGCCAGCAGTCTCGGACAGGGGTTTGCTGAGCAGTTCTTC.

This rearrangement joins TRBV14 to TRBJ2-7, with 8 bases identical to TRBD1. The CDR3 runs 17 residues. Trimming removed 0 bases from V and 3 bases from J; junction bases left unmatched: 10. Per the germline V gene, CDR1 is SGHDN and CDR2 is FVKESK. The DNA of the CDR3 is TGTGCCAGCAGCCAAGATATCACCGGGACAGGAGTCTACGAGCAGTACTTC. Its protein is CASSQDITGTGVYEQYF.

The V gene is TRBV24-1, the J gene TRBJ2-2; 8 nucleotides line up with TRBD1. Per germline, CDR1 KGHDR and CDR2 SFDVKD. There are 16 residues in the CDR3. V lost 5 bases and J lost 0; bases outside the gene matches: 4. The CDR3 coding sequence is TGTGCCACCAGTGTACCGGGACAGGCGAACACCGGGGAGCTGTTTTTT. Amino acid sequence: CATSVPGQANTGELFF.

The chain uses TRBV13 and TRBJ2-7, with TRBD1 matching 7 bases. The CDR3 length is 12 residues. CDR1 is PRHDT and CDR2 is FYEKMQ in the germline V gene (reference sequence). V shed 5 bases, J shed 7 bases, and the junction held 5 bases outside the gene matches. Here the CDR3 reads CASSLPQGEQYF. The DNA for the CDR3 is TGTGCCAGCAGCCTCCCACAGGGGGAGCAGTACTTC.

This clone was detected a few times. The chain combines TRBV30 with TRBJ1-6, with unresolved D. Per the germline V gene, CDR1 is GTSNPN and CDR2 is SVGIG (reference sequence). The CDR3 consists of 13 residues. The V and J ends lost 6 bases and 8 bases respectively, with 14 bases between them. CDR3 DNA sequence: TGTGCCTGCCAGGCGTTCTTGGATTCACCCCTCCACTTT. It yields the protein CACQAFLDSPLHF.

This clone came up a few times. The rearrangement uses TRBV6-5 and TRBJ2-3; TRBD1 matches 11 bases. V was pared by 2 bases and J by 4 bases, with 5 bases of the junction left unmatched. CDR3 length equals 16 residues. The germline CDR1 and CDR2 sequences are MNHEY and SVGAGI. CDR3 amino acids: CASSYPPGQGADTQYF. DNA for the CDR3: TGTGCCAGCAGTTACCCGCCGGGACAGGGGGCAGATACGCAGTATTTT.

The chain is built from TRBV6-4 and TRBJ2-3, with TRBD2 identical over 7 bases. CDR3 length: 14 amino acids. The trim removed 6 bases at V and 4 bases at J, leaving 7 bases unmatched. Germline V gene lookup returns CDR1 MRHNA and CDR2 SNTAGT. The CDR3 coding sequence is TGTGCCAGCAGCGAGCGGGGCGGGGCAGATACGCAGTATTTT. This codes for CASSERGGADTQYF.

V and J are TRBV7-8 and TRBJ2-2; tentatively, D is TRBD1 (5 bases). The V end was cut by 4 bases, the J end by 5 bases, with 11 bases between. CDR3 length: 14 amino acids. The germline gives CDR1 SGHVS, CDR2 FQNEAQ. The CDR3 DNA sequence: TGTGCCAGCAGCTCAGACAGACAGACCGGGGAGCTGTTTTTT. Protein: CASSSDRQTGELFF.

The CDR3 here is CASSIDRFLAGLVGEQFF. CDR3 bases: TGTGCCAGTAGTATTGACCGGTTCTTGGCGGGACTTGTAGGTGAGCAGTTCTTC. V and J are TRBV19 and TRBJ2-1; D perhaps matches TRBD2 (6 bases). Trimming left V 3 bases short and J 9 bases short, with 27 bases between. Germline values: CDR1 LNHDA, CDR2 SQIVND (reference sequence). CDR3 length: 18 residues.

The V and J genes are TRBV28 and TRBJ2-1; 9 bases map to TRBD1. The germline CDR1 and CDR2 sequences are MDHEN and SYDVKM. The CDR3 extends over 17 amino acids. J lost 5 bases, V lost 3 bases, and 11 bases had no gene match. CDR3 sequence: CASSFPPGTGSHNEQFF. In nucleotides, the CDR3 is TGTGCCAGCAGTTTTCCCCCCGGGACAGGGTCCCACAATGAGCAGTTCTTC.

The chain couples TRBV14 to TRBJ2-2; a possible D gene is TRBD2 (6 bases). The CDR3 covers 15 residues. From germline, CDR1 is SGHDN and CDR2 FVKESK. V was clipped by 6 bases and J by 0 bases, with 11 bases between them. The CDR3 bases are TGTGCCAGCAGACCAGCGGGTACGAACACCGGGGAGCTGTTTTTT. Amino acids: CASRPAGTNTGELFF.

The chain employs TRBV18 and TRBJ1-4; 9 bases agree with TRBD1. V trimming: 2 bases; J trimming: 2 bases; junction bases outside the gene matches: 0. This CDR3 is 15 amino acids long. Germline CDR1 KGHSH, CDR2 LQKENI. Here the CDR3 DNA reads TGTGCCAGCTCACCAACAGGGGGCACTAATGAAAAACTGTTTTTT. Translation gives CASSPTGGTNEKLFF. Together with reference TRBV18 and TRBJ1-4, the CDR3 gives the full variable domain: NAGVMQNPRHLVRRRGQEARLRCSPMKGHSHVYWYRQLPEEGLKFMVYLQKENIIDESGMPKERFSAEFPKEGPSILRIQQVVRGDSAAYFCASSPTGGTNEKLFFGSGTQLSVL.

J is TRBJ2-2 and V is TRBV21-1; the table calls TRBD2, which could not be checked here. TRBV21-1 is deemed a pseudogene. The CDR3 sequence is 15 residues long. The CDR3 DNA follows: TGTGCCAGCAGCTGTCCAGAGGGTAACACCGGGGAGCTGTTTTTT. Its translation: CASSCPEGNTGELFF.

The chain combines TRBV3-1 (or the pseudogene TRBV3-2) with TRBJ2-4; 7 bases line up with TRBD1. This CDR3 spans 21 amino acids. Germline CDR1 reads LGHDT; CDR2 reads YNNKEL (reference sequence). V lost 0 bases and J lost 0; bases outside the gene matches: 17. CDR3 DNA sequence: TGTGCCAGCAGCCAAGATCGTTGGGACAGCAAGAAAAATCTAGCCAAAAACATTCAGTACTTC. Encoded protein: CASSQDRWDSKKNLAKNIQYF.

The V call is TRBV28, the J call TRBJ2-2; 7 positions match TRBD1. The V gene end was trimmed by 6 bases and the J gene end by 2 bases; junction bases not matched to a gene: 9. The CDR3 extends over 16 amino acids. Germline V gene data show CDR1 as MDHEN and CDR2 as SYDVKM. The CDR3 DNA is TGTGCCAGCAGATTAGACAGGGTAACAAACACCGGGGAGCTGTTTTTT. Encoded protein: CASRLDRVTNTGELFF. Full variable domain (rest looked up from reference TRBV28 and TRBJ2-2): DVKVTQSSRYLVKRTGEKVFLECVQDMDHENMFWYRQDPGLGLRLIYFSYDVKMKEKGDIPEGYSVSREKKERFSLILESASTNQTSMYLCASRLDRVTNTGELFFGEGSRLTVL.

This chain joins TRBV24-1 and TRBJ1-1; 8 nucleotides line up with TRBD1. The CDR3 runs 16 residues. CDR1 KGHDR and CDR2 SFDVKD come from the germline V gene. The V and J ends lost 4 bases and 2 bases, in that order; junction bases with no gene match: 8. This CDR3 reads CATSETGTGKNTEAFF. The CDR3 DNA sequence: TGTGCCACCAGTGAGACCGGGACAGGAAAAAACACTGAAGCTTTCTTT.

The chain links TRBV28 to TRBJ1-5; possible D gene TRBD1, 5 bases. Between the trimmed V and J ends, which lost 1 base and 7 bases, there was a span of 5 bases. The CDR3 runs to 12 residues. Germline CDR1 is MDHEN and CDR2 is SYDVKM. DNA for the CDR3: TGTGCCAGCAGTTTATCAGGGCAGCCCCAGCATTTT. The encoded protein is CASSLSGQPQHF.

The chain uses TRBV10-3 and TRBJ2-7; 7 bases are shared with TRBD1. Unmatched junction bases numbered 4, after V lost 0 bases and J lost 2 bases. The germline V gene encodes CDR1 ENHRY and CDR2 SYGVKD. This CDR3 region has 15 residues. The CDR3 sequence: CAISESGDSTYEQYF. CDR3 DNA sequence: TGTGCCATCAGTGAGTCGGGGGACAGCACCTACGAGCAGTACTTC.

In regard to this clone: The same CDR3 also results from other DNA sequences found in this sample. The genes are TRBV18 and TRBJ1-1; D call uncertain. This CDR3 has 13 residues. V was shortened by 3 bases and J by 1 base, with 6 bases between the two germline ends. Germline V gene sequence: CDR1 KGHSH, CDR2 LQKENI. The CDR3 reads CASSPSENTEAFF. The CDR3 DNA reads TGTGCCAGCTCACCGTCAGAGAACACTGAAGCTTTCTTT.